One and the same sample provided the 15 T cell receptor beta chains below, sequenced in a study of blood T cell repertoires in COVID-19. Using immunoSEQ multiplex PCR, the repertoire was profiled, and TCRdb retains in-frame clones only, with some absent. The sample carries about 270,000 clones, roughly 90% recorded once. The source material was PBMCs or T cells enriched from blood (not recorded which). The receptor source for this set is a man aged 40-50 years who had been exposed to COVID-19.

The gene calls are TRBV4-1 and TRBJ1-3; perhaps TRBD1 as D (6 bases). The CDR3 runs 15 residues. The germline V gene encodes CDR1 MGHRA and CDR2 YSYEKL. The V and J ends lost 4 bases and 10 bases respectively, with 20 bases between them. This chain's CDR3 is CASSPTPQGEGTIYF. Here the CDR3 DNA reads TGCGCCAGCAGCCCGACCCCACAGGGCGAGGGGACCATATATTTT.

The J gene is TRBJ2-1, the V gene TRBV19, with a possible D match to TRBD2 (5 bases). V lost 1 base and J lost 3, with 13 bases in between. This CDR3 contains 16 residues. Looked up from germline, CDR1 is LNHDA and CDR2 is SQIVND (reference sequence). The CDR3 loop reads CASSIGAGVSYNEQFF. The CDR3 nucleotides read TGTGCCAGTAGTATAGGAGCCGGGGTAAGCTACAATGAGCAGTTCTTC. The full variable domain, with the rest looked up from reference TRBV19 and TRBJ2-1, is DGGITQSPKYLFRKEGQNVTLSCEQNLNHDAMYWYRQDPGQGLRLIYYSQIVNDFQKGDIAEGYSVSREKKESFPLTVTSAQKNPTAFYLCASSIGAGVSYNEQFFGPGTRLTVL.

V is TRBV19 and J is TRBJ1-6; D ambiguous. This CDR3 has 15 residues. V gave up 2 bases and J gave up 10 bases, with 15 bases separating them. Per germline, CDR1 LNHDA and CDR2 SQIVND (reference sequence). CDR3 region: CASSIRVRPSSPLHF. The CDR3 nucleotides are TGTGCCAGTAGTATACGGGTTCGGCCTTCGTCACCCCTCCACTTT. Complete variable domain (other parts from reference TRBV19 and TRBJ1-6): DGGITQSPKYLFRKEGQNVTLSCEQNLNHDAMYWYRQDPGQGLRLIYYSQIVNDFQKGDIAEGYSVSREKKESFPLTVTSAQKNPTAFYLCASSIRVRPSSPLHFGNGTRLTVT.

This clone was picked up one time. The V call is TRBV10-1, the J call TRBJ2-3; a possible D gene is TRBD1 (6 bases). The germline CDR1 and CDR2 sequences are WNHNN and SYGVQD (reference sequence). The V gene lost 3 bases and the J gene lost 2 bases, with 9 bases spanning the gap. CDR3 size: 14 residues. The CDR3 loop is CASSDGQPTDTQYF. The CDR3 DNA is TGCGCCAGCAGTGATGGACAGCCCACAGATACGCAGTATTTT.

This clone was counted once. V gene TRBV28 combines with J gene TRBJ1-5; 8 nucleotides match TRBD1. Looked up from germline, CDR1 is MDHEN and CDR2 is SYDVKM. The junction had 2 bases not matched to a gene; V was cut back by 2 bases and J by 2 bases. The CDR3 runs to 15 residues. CDR3 loop: CASSLQGAGNQPQHF. The CDR3 nucleotides read TGTGCCAGCAGTTTACAGGGGGCGGGCAATCAGCCCCAGCATTTT.

V is TRBV10-2 and J is TRBJ2-7; 7 nucleotides match TRBD2. This CDR3 region has 14 residues. The V gene end was trimmed by 3 bases and the J gene end by 1 base; junction bases not matched to a gene: 3. From germline, CDR1 is WSHSY and CDR2 SAAADI. CDR3 residues: CASSDGGSSYEQYF. CDR3 bases: TGCGCCAGCAGTGACGGCGGGAGTTCCTACGAGCAGTACTTC.

This chain uses TRBV7-3 with TRBJ1-2; D gene uncertain. CDR3 length equals 13 residues. V shed 5 bases and J shed 4 bases, with 11 bases lying between them. The germline CDR1 and CDR2 sequences are SGHTA and FQGTGA. Written as DNA, the CDR3 is TGTGCCAGCAGCCAGACTGGTGGCTATGGCTACACCTTC. Amino acids: CASSQTGGYGYTF.

The table lists this clone with a count of one. The chain couples TRBV6-2 or TRBV6-3 to TRBJ2-1; D may be TRBD1 (7 bases). The germline V and J ends were trimmed by 4 bases and 2 bases, with 18 bases remaining between them. Germline CDR1 and CDR2: MNHEY and SVGEGT. This CDR3 spans 17 amino acids. Here the CDR3 reads CASSWLRGRGAYNEQFF. CDR3 coding DNA: TGTGCCAGCAGTTGGTTGAGGGGGCGGGGTGCCTACAATGAGCAGTTCTTC.

The V gene is TRBV15, the J gene TRBJ1-4; perhaps TRBD1 as D (5 bases). The germline CDR1 and CDR2 sequences are LNHNV and YYDKDF (reference sequence). The V and J ends lost 5 bases and 3 bases respectively, with 16 bases between them. The length of the CDR3 is 16 residues. The CDR3, as DNA: TGTGCCACCAGCGCCCGGAGGGACGGAGCTAATGAAAAACTGTTTTTT. Translation gives CATSARRDGANEKLFF.

The chain has TRBV6-1 and TRBJ2-2, with 9 bases aligning to TRBD2. CDR3 length equals 16 residues. V trimming: 3 bases; J trimming: 0 bases; junction bases outside the gene matches: 2. The germline V gene encodes CDR1 MNHNS and CDR2 SASEGT. In DNA, the CDR3 is TGTGCCAGCAGTGACCTAGCGGGGACGAACACCGGGGAGCTGTTTTTT. The encoded protein is CASSDLAGTNTGELFF.

V gene TRBV7-3 combines with J gene TRBJ1-2; D remains ambiguous. V was clipped by 4 bases and J by 0 bases, with 12 bases between them. The CDR3 totals 15 residues. The germline V gene has CDR1 SGHTA and CDR2 FQGTGA. The CDR3 DNA reads TGTGCCAGCAGCTCGGGTCCAACTCCTAACTATGGCTACACCTTC. Protein product: CASSSGPTPNYGYTF.

V is TRBV5-1 and J is TRBJ2-7; TRBD2 agrees at 10 bases. The CDR3 totals 16 residues. Germline CDR1 and CDR2: SGHRS and YFSETQ. Trimming took 5 bases from V and 3 from J; bases not matched to a gene: 11. CDR3 nucleotides: TGCGCCAGCAGGGGTCTAGCGGGAGCTTTAATCTACGAGCAGTACTTC. This translates into CASRGLAGALIYEQYF.

The J gene is TRBJ2-2, the V gene TRBV6-5; 8 bases align to TRBD1. CDR1 MNHEY and CDR2 SVGAGI come from the germline V gene. The CDR3 length is 14 residues. Trimming removed 6 bases from V and 6 bases from J; junction bases left unmatched: 6. The CDR3, as DNA: TGTGCCAGCAGCACCCGACAGGGGTCCGGGGAGCTGTTTTTT. Amino acid sequence: CASSTRQGSGELFF.

The chain joins TRBV19 to TRBJ2-1; 10 bases agree with TRBD2. The J segment lost 7 bases and the V segment lost 3 bases, leaving 9 bases of the junction unmatched. CDR1 is LNHDA and CDR2 is SQIVND in the germline V gene (reference sequence). The CDR3 has 16 amino acids. In nucleotides, the CDR3 is TGTGCCAGTAGTATCGGCCTAGCGGGAGCGAGGAATGAGCAGTTCTTC. Translation: CASSIGLAGARNEQFF.

The V gene is TRBV25-1, the J gene TRBJ1-2, with 10 positions matching TRBD1. V shed 6 bases, J shed 7 bases, and the junction held 11 bases outside the gene matches. The CDR3 has 15 residues. The germline CDR1 and CDR2 sequences are MGHDK and SYGVNS. The CDR3 nucleotides read TGTGCCAGCAGCAAGGCCGGGACAGGGGTTCGTGGCTACACCTTC. This encodes CASSKAGTGVRGYTF.